This TCR beta chain was sequenced during a study of Ad26.COV2.S vaccination and SARS-CoV-2 variants. Profiled with immunoSEQ multiplex PCR; TCRdb holds only in-frame clones, not every one. The sample holds a few hundred thousand clones; 75% to 90% are singletons and the top ten take 1.9%. Regarding treatment: roughly 19 received Ad26.COV2.S at low or high dose, single or two shots; about 5 received placebo; per-sample allocation not given. Sampling was done on day 63 after the first vaccine or placebo injection. Trimming removed 0 bases at V and 2 bases at J, with 7 bases between. The CDR3 loop spans 14 amino acids. CDR1 is MNHNS and CDR2 is SASEGT in the germline V gene.

This receptor was obtained from a person aged 18-60 years who received the Ad26.COV2.S COVID-19 vaccine or a placebo. J is TRBJ1-2 and V is TRBV6-1; D uncertain. This specimen consisted of peripheral blood, obtained in a trial of Ad26.COV2.S vaccine versus placebo. CDR3 amino acids: CASSEAAANYGYTF. The CDR3 coding sequence is TGTGCCAGCAGTGAAGCGGCGGCGAACTATGGCTACACCTTC.